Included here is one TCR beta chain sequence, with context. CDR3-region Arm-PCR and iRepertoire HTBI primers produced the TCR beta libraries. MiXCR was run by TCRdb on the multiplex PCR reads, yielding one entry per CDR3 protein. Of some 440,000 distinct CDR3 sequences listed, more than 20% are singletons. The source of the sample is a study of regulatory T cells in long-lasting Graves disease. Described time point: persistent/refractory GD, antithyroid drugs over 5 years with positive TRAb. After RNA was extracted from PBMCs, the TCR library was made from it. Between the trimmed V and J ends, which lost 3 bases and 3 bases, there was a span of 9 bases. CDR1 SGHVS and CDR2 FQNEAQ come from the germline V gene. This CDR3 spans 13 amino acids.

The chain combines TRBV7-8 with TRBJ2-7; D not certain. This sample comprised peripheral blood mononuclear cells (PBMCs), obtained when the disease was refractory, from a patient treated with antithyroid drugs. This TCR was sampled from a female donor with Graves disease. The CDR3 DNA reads TGTGCCAGCAGCTTGGACGTCGGCTACGAGCAGTACTTC. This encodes CASSLDVGYEQYF.